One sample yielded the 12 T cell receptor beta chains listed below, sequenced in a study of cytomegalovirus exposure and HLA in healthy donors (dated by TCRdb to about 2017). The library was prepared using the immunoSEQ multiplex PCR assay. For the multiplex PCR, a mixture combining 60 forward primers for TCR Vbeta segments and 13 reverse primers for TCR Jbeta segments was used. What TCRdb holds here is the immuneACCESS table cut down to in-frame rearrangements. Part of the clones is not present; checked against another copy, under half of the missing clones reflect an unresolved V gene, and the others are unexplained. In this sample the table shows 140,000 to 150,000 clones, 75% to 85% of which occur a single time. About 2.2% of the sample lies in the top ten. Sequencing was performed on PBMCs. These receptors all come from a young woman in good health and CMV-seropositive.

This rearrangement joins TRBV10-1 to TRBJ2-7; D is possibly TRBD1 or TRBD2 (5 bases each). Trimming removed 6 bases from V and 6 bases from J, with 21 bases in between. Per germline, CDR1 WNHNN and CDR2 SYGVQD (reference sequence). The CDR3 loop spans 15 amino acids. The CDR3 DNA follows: TGCGCCAGCAGCGAGGGACCGACGAGCCGGGGCGAGCAGTACTTC. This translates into CASSEGPTSRGEQYF.

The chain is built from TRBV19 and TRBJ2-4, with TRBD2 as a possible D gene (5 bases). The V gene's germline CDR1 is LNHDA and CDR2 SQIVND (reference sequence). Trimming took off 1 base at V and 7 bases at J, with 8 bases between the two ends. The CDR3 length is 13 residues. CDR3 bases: TGTGCCAGTAGTATAGGAGGGATTAACATTCAGTACTTC. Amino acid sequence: CASSIGGINIQYF.

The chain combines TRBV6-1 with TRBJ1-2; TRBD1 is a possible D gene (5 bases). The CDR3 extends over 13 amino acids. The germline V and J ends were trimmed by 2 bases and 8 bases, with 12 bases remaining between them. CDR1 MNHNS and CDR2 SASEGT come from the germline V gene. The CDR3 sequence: CASSESRGNGYTF. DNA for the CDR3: TGTGCCAGCAGTGAATCCCGGGGGAACGGCTACACCTTC.

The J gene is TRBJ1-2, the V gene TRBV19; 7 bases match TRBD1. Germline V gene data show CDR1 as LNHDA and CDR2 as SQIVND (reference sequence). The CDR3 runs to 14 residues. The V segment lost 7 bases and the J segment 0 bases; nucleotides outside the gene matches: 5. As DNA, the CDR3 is TGTGCCAGTAAGGGGACAGTGTCTAACTATGGCTACACCTTC. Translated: CASKGTVSNYGYTF.

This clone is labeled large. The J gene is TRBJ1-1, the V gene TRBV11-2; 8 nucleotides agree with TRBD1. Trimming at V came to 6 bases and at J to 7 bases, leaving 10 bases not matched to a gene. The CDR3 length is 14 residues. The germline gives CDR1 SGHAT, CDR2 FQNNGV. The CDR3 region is CASRLLGQGGEAFF. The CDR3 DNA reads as TGTGCCAGCAGACTTCTCGGACAGGGCGGTGAAGCTTTCTTT.

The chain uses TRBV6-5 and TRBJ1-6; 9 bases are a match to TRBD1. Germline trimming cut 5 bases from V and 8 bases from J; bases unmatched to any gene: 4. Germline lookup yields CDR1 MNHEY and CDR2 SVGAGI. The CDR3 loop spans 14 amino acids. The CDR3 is CASSAGQGHSPLHF. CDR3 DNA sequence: TGTGCCAGCAGTGCGGGACAGGGACATTCACCCCTCCACTTT.

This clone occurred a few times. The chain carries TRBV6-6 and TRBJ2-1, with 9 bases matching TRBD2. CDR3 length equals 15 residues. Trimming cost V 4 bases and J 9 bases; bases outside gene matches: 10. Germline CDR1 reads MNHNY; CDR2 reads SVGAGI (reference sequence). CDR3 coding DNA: TGTGCCAGCAGTTCCTTAGGCGGGGGGGCCGGTGAGCAGTTCTTC. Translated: CASSSLGGGAGEQFF.

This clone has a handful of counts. The chain's CDR3 is CASSEEFGPGEKLFF. CDR3 sequence (DNA): TGTGCCAGCAGTGAAGAATTTGGGCCTGGCGAAAAACTGTTTTTT. The chain combines TRBV6-1 with TRBJ1-4; D call uncertain. Germline CDR1 and CDR2: MNHNS and SASEGT. This CDR3 has 15 amino acids. Trimming cost V 1 base and J 8 bases, with 14 bases left between them.

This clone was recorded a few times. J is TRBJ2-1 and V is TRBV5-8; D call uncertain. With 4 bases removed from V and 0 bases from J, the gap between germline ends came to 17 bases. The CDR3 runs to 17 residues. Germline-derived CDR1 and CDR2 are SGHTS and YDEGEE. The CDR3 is CASSPALGVSSYNEQFF. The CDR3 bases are TGTGCCAGCAGCCCCGCATTGGGCGTAAGCTCCTACAATGAGCAGTTCTTC.

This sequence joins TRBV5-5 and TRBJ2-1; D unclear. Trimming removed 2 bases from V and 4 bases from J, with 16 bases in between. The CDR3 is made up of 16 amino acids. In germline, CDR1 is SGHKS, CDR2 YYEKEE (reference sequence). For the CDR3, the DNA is TGTGCCAGCAGCTTCCTTTCTCCCCTCGGGTACAATGAGCAGTTCTTC. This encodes CASSFLSPLGYNEQFF.

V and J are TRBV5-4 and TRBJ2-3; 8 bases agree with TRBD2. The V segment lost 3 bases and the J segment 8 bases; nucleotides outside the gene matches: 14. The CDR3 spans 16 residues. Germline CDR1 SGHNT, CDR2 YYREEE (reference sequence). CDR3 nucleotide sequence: TGTGCCAGCAGCTCCCTCGCGGCGGGGGGAGGTGGTACGCAGTATTTT. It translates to CASSSLAAGGGGTQYF.

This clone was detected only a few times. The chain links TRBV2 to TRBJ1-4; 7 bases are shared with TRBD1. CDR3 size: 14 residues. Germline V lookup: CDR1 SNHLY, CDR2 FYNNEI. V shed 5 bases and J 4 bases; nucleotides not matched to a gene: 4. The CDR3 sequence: CASSSDRINEKLFF. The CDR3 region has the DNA TGTGCCAGCAGTTCGGACAGGATTAATGAAAAACTGTTTTTT.